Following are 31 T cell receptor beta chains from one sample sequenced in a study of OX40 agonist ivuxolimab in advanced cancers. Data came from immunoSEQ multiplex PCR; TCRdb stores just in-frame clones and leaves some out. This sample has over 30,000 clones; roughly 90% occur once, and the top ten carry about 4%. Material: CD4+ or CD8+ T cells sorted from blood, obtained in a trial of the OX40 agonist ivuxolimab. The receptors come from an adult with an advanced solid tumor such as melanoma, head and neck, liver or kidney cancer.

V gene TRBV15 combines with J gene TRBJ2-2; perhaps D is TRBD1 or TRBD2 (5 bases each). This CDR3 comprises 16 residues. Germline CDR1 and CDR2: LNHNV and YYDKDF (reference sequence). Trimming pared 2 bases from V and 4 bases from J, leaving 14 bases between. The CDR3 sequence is CATSRISRAGTGELFF. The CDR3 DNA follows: TGTGCCACCAGCAGAATAAGCAGGGCGGGCACCGGGGAGCTGTTTTTT.

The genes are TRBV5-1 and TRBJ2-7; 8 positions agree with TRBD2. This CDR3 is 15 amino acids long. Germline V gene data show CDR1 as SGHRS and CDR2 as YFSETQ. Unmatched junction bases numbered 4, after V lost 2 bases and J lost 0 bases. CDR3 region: CASSLAGVSSYEQYF. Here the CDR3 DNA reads TGCGCCAGCAGCTTAGCGGGGGTCAGCTCCTACGAGCAGTACTTC.

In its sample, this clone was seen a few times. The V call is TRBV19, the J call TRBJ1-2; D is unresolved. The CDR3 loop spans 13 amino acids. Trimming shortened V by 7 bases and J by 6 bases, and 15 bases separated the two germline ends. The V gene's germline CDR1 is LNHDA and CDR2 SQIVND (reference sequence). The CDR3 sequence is CASKRFMRDGYTF. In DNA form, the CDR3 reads TGTGCCAGTAAACGTTTCATGAGAGATGGCTACACCTTC. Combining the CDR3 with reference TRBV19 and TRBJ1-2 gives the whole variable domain DGGITQSPKYLFRKEGQNVTLSCEQNLNHDAMYWYRQDPGQGLRLIYYSQIVNDFQKGDIAEGYSVSREKKESFPLTVTSAQKNPTAFYLCASKRFMRDGYTFGSGTRLTVV.

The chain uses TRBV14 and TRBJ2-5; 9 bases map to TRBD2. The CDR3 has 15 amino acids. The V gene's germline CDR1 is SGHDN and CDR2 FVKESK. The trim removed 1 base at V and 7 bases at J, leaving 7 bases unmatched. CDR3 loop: CASSQAAGGPGTQYF. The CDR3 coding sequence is TGTGCCAGCAGCCAAGCGGCGGGAGGGCCGGGGACCCAGTACTTC.

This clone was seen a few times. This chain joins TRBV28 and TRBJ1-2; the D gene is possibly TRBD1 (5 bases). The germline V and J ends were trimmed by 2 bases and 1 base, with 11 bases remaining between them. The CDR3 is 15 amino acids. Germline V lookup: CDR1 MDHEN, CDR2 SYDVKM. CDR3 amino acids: CASSLNQGINYGYTF. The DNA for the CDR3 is TGTGCCAGCAGTTTAAATCAGGGAATTAACTATGGCTACACCTTC.

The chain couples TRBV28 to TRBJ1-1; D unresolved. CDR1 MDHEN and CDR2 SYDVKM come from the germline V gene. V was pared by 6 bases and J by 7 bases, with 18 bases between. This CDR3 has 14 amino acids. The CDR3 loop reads CASRPTVRVFEAFF. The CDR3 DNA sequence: TGTGCCAGCAGACCCACGGTGAGGGTCTTTGAAGCTTTCTTT.

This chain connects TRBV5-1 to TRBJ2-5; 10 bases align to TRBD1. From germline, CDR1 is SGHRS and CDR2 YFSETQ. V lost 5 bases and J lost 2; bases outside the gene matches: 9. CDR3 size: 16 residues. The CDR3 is CASRKGDRGNQETQYF. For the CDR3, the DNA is TGCGCCAGCAGGAAAGGGGACAGGGGCAATCAAGAGACCCAGTACTTC.

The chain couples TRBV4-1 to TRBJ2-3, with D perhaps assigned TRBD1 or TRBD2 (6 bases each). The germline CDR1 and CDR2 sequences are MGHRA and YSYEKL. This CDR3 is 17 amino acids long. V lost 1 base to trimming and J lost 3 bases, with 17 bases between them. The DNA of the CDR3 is TGCGCCAGCAGCCAAGGTGGGGGGCCTGGTTTGACAGATACGCAGTATTTT. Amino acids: CASSQGGGPGLTDTQYF.

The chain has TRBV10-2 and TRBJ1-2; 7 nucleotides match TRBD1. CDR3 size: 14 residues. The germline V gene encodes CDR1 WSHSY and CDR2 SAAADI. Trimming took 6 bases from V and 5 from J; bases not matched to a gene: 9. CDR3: CASSDTGVGYGYTF. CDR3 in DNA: TGCGCCAGCAGCGACACAGGGGTTGGGTATGGCTACACCTTC.

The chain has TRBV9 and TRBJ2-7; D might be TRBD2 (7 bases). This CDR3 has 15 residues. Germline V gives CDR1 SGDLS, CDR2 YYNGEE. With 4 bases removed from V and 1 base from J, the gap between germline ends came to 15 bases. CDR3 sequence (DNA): TGTGCCAGCAGCCGGGGGGACACAGAATCCTACGAGCAGTACTTC. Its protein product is CASSRGDTESYEQYF. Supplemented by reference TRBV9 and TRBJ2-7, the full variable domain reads DSGVTQTPKHLITATGQRVTLRCSPRSGDLSVYWYQQSLDQGLQFLIQYYNGEERAKGNILERFSAQQFPDLHSELNLSSLELGDSALYFCASSRGDTESYEQYFGPGTRLTVT.

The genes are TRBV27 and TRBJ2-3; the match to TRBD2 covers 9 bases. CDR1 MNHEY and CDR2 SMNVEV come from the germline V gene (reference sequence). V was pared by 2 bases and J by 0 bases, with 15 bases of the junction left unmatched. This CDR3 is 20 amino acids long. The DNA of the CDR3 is TGTGCCAGCAGTTTAACGGCGGGAGGGCCCCTTAAATATAGCACAGATACGCAGTATTTT. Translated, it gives CASSLTAGGPLKYSTDTQYF.

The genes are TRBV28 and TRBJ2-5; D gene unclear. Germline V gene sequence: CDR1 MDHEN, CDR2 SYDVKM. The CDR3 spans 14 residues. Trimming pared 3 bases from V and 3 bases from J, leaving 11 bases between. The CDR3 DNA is TGTGCCAGCAGTTTTCTGGTAAAGAAAGAGACCCAGTACTTC. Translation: CASSFLVKKETQYF.

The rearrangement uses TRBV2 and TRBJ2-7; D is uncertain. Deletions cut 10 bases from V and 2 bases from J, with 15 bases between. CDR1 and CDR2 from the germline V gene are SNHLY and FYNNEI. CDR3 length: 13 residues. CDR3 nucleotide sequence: TGTGCCAACCTCGAGGCTTGGACCTACGAGCAGTACTTC. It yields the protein CANLEAWTYEQYF.

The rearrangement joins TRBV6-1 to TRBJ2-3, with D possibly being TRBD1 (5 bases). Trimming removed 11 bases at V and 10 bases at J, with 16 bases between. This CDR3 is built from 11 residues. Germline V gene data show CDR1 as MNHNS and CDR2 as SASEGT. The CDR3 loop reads CAATRQSSQYF. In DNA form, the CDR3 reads TGTGCCGCAACGAGACAGTCGTCGCAGTATTTT.

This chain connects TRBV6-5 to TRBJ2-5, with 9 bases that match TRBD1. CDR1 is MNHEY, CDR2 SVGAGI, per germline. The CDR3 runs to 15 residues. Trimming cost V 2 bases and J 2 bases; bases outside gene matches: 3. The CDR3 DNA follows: TGTGCCAGCAGTTACGACAGGGGGATACAAGAGACCCAGTACTTC. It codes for CASSYDRGIQETQYF.

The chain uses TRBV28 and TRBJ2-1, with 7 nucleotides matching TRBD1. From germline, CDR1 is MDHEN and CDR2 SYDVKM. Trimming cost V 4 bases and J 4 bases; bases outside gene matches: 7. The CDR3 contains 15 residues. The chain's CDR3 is CASSSFRGKYNEQFF. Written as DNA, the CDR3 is TGTGCCAGCAGTTCTTTCAGGGGGAAATACAATGAGCAGTTCTTC.

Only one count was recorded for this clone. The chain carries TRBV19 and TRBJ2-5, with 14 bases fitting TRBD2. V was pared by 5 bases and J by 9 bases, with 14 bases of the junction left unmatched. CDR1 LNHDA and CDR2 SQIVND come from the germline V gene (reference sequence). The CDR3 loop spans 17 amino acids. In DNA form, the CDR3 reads TGTGCCAGTAGTCCGGGACTAGCGGGGGCCACCCTTGGCGCCCAGTACTTC. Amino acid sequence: CASSPGLAGATLGAQYF.

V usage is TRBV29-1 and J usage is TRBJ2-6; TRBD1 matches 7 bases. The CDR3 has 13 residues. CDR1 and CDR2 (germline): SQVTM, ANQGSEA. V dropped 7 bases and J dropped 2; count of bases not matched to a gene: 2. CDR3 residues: CSATGTGANVLTF. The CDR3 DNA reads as TGCAGCGCGACAGGGACTGGGGCCAACGTCCTGACTTTC. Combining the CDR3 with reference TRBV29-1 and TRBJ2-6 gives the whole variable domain SAVISQKPSRDICQRGTSLTIQCQVDSQVTMMFWYRQQPGQSLTLIATANQGSEATYESGFVIDKFPISRPNLTFSTLTVSNMSPEDSSIYLCSATGTGANVLTFGAGSRLTVL.

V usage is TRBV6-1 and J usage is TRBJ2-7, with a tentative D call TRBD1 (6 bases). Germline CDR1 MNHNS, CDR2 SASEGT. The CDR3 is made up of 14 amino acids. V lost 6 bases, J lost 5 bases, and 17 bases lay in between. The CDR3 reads CASRKGQGFHEQYF. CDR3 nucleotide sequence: TGTGCCAGCAGGAAGGGGCAGGGGTTCCACGAGCAGTACTTC.

CDR3 nucleotides: TGTGCCATCAGCAGGGGGATTGCAGATACGCAGTATTTT. It specifies CAISRGIADTQYF. The chain joins TRBV10-3 to TRBJ2-3, with 7 bases matching TRBD1. With 6 bases clipped from V and 4 bases from J, the junction kept 4 bases outside the gene matches. The CDR3 extends over 13 amino acids. Germline values: CDR1 ENHRY, CDR2 SYGVKD.

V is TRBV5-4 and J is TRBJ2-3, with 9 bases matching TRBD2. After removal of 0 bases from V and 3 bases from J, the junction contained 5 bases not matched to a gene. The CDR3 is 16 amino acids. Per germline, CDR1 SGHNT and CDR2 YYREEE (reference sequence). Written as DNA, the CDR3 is TGTGCCAGCAGCTTGGTTGGCGGGGGGGCGACAGATACGCAGTATTTT. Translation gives CASSLVGGGATDTQYF. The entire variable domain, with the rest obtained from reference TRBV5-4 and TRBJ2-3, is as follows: ETGVTQSPTHLIKTRGQQVTLRCSSQSGHNTVSWYQQALGQGPQFIFQYYREEENGRGNFPPRFSGLQFPNYSSELNVNALELDDSALYLCASSLVGGGATDTQYFGPGTRLTVL.

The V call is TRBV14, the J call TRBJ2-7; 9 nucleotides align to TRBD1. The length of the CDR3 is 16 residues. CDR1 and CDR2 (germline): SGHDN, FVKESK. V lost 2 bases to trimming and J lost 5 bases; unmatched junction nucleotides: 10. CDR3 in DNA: TGTGCCAGCAGCCAACACCCGGGACAGGGAGAGGACGAGCAGTACTTC. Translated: CASSQHPGQGEDEQYF. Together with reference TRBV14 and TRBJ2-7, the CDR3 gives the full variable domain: EAGVTQFPSHSVIEKGQTVTLRCDPISGHDNLYWYRRVMGKEIKFLLHFVKESKQDESGMPNNRFLAERTGGTYSTLKVQPAELEDSGVYFCASSQHPGQGEDEQYFGPGTRLTVT.

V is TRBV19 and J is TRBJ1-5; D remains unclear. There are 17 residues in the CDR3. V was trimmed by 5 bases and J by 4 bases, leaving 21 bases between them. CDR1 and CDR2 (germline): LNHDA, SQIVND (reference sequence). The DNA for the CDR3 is TGTGCCAGTAGTGGGGAAAGAGGGCTCAGCCTTAATCAGCCCCAGCATTTT. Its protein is CASSGERGLSLNQPQHF.

CDR3 DNA sequence: TGCGCCAGCAGCCAGGACAGGGCCCAAGAGACCCAGTACTTC. Protein: CASSQDRAQETQYF. The rearrangement joins TRBV5-1 to TRBJ2-5; TRBD1 matches at 8 bases. Germline V lookup: CDR1 SGHRS, CDR2 YFSETQ. This CDR3 region has 14 residues. V shed 4 bases and J 1 base; nucleotides not matched to a gene: 3.

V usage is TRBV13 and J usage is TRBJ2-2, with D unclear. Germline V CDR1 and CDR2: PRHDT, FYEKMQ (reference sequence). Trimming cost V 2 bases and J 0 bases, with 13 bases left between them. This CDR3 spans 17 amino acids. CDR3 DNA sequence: TGTGCCAGCAGCTTACCCCCTGGGGTAACGAACACCGGGGAGCTGTTTTTT. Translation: CASSLPPGVTNTGELFF.

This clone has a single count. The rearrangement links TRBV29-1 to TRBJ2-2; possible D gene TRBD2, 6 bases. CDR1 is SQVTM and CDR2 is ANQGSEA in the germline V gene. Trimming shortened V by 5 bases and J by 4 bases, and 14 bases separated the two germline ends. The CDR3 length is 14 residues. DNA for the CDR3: TGCAGCGTTTCCCATGGGGGGATCACCGGGGAGCTGTTTTTT. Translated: CSVSHGGITGELFF.

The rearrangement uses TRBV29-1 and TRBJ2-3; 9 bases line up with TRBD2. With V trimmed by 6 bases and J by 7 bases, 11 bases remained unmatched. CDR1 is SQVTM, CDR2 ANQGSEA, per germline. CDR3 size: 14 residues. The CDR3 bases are TGCAGCGTCATTCCGGGACTAGCACCAAATACGCAGTATTTT. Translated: CSVIPGLAPNTQYF.

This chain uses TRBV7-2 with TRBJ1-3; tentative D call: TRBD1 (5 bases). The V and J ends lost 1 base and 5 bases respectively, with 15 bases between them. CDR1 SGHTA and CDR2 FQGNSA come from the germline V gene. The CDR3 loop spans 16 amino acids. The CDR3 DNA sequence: TGTGCCAGCAGCTTAGGGGGGACCCCGCGTAGAAACACCATATATTTT. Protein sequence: CASSLGGTPRRNTIYF.

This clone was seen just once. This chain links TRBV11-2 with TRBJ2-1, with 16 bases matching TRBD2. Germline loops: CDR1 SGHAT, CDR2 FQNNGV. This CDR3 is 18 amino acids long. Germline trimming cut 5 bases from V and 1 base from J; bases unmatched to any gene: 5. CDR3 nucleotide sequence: TGTGCCAGCAGCCGCTTGGGACTAGCGGGAGGGTCCTACAATGAGCAGTTCTTC. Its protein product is CASSRLGLAGGSYNEQFF.

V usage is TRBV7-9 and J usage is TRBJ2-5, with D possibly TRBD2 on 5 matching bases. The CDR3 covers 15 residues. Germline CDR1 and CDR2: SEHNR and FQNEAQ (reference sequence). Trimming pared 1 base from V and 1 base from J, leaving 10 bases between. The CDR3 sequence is CASSLGIRGQETQYF. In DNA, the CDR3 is TGTGCCAGCAGCTTAGGGATCCGGGGCCAAGAGACCCAGTACTTC. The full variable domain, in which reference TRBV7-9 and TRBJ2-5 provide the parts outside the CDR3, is DTGVSQNPRHKITKRGQNVTFRCDPISEHNRLYWYRQTLGQGPEFLTYFQNEAQLEKSRLLSDRFSAERPKGSFSTLEIQRTEQGDSAMYLCASSLGIRGQETQYFGPGTRLLVL.

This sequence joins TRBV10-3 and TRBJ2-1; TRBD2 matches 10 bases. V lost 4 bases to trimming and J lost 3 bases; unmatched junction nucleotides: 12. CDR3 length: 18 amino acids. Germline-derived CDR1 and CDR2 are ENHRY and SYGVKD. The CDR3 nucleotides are TGTGCCATCAGTGGAGGGTTTCGGGGACTAGCGAACTACAATGAGCAGTTCTTC. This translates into CAISGGFRGLANYNEQFF.